These 20 T cell receptor beta chains originate from one sample sequenced in a study of T cell responses to AZD1222 COVID-19 vaccine. Assay used: immunoSEQ multiplex PCR; TCRdb lists only in-frame clones, some missing. The sample has roughly 140,000 clones, 80% to 90% seen once. Sequencing was performed on peripheral blood, taken on day 0 of AZD1222 vaccination. The receptors were sampled from an adult in good health.

This chain links TRBV6-5 with TRBJ2-7, with TRBD1 matching 10 bases. The J segment lost 5 bases and the V segment lost 6 bases, leaving 7 bases of the junction unmatched. The CDR3 is 14 residues long. Germline V gives CDR1 MNHEY, CDR2 SVGAGI. The CDR3 region is CASRDPGQGNEQYF. DNA of the CDR3: TGTGCCAGCAGAGACCCGGGACAGGGGAACGAGCAGTACTTC.

The chain employs TRBV18 and TRBJ1-1; TRBD1 aligns across 7 bases. The germline CDR1 and CDR2 sequences are KGHSH and LQKENI. V gave up 6 bases and J gave up 7 bases; unmatched junction bases: 5. This CDR3 comprises 12 residues. The CDR3 loop reads CASSPGQVEAFF. In DNA form, the CDR3 reads TGTGCCAGCTCCCCAGGACAGGTTGAAGCTTTCTTT.

J is TRBJ1-2 and V is TRBV4-2, with 7 bases aligning to TRBD1. The length of the CDR3 is 15 residues. Germline loops: CDR1 LGHNA, CDR2 YNFKEQ. The J segment lost 3 bases and the V segment lost 1 base, leaving 5 bases of the junction unmatched. Written as DNA, the CDR3 is TGTGCCAGCAGCCAAGGAACCGGGACAGACTATGGCTACACCTTC. Its protein product is CASSQGTGTDYGYTF.

V usage is TRBV5-1 and J usage is TRBJ1-5; D gene unclear. The V end lost 1 base, the J end lost 5 bases, and 7 bases lay between the germline ends. Germline CDR1 SGHRS, CDR2 YFSETQ. CDR3 size: 13 residues. The CDR3 reads CASSLFGDQPQHF. In nucleotides, the CDR3 is TGCGCCAGCAGCTTGTTTGGGGATCAGCCCCAGCATTTT.

This clone was recorded once. The chain recombines TRBV10-3 with TRBJ2-1; TRBD2 matches 7 bases. CDR3 size: 15 residues. CDR1 and CDR2 from the germline V gene are ENHRY and SYGVKD. Losses at the gene ends were 1 base for V and 2 bases for J; bases not matched to a gene: 2. The CDR3 DNA reads TGTGCCATCAGTGAGTGGGCGGGAGCCTACAATGAGCAGTTCTTC. As protein: CAISEWAGAYNEQFF.

The chain links TRBV5-1 to TRBJ2-1, with D perhaps matching TRBD2 (6 bases). Germline V gene sequence: CDR1 SGHRS, CDR2 YFSETQ. This CDR3 contains 12 residues. V lost 5 bases and J 4 bases, leaving 7 bases between the germline ends. In DNA, the CDR3 is TGCGCCAGCAGTCGGGAGTACAATGAGCAGTTCTTC. Translating gives CASSREYNEQFF.

This clone was seen many times. This chain links TRBV5-1 with TRBJ1-1; D not resolved. Trimming removed 0 bases from V and 10 bases from J, with 25 bases in between. The germline V gene has CDR1 SGHRS and CDR2 YFSETQ. The CDR3 extends over 17 amino acids. CDR3 coding DNA: TGCGCCAGCAGCTTGGAAGTGGGCGACCTTGTGGGAGGGCGAGCTTTCTTT. It yields the protein CASSLEVGDLVGGRAFF.

The chain links TRBV27 to TRBJ1-2; 9 nucleotides match TRBD1. V dropped 8 bases and J dropped 3; count of bases not matched to a gene: 1. Per the germline V gene, CDR1 is MNHEY and CDR2 is SMNVEV (reference sequence). The length of the CDR3 is 12 residues. CDR3 amino acids: CASRTGDYGYTF. The CDR3 DNA reads TGTGCCAGCCGGACAGGGGACTATGGCTACACCTTC.

The chain combines TRBV7-9 with TRBJ1-6; D may be TRBD1 (5 bases). V was clipped by 5 bases and J by 7 bases, with 15 bases between them. The CDR3 loop spans 15 amino acids. The germline CDR1 and CDR2 sequences are SEHNR and FQNEAQ (reference sequence). This chain's CDR3 is CASSAGLSDNSPLHF. In DNA, the CDR3 is TGTGCCAGCAGCGCGGGACTGAGCGACAATTCACCCCTCCACTTT.

The CDR3 coding sequence is TGTGCCAGTAGTATATCGTACGGAGAAGACTATGGCTACACCTTC. This codes for CASSISYGEDYGYTF. The J gene is TRBJ1-2, the V gene TRBV19; D ambiguous. The germline gives CDR1 LNHDA, CDR2 SQIVND (reference sequence). There are 15 residues in the CDR3. Trimming stripped 2 bases from V and 3 bases from J, with 13 bases between. The full variable domain, its missing parts supplied by reference TRBV19 and TRBJ1-2, is DGGITQSPKYLFRKEGQNVTLSCEQNLNHDAMYWYRQDPGQGLRLIYYSQIVNDFQKGDIAEGYSVSREKKESFPLTVTSAQKNPTAFYLCASSISYGEDYGYTFGSGTRLTVV.

The V call is TRBV19, the J call TRBJ1-2; D unclear. Germline CDR1 and CDR2: LNHDA and SQIVND (reference sequence). The CDR3 consists of 14 residues. The V gene lost 6 bases and the J gene lost 4 bases, with 15 bases spanning the gap. The CDR3 DNA reads TGTGCCAGTAGGGCGGAGGGTGAAGGCTATGGCTACACCTTC. The encoded protein is CASRAEGEGYGYTF.

The CDR3 protein is CASTGGSGYTF. The CDR3 DNA is TGTGCCAGTACAGGGGGAAGTGGCTACACCTTC. V is TRBV19 and J is TRBJ1-2; 7 bases match TRBD1. The V gene end was trimmed by 7 bases and the J gene end by 7 bases; junction bases not matched to a gene: 3. The CDR3 runs to 11 residues. Germline assignment: CDR1 LNHDA and CDR2 SQIVND (reference sequence).

The chain combines TRBV19 with TRBJ1-1; D gene unclear. Trimming took 4 bases from V and 7 from J, leaving 10 bases between them. CDR3 length: 12 amino acids. Germline V gene lookup returns CDR1 LNHDA and CDR2 SQIVND (reference sequence). The DNA of the CDR3 is TGTGCCAGTAGTAAGGCTCTAGTTGAAGCTTTCTTT. Translating gives CASSKALVEAFF.

This sequence joins TRBV5-4 and TRBJ1-6, with 10 bases lining up with TRBD1. Trimming at V came to 5 bases and at J to 10 bases, leaving 6 bases not matched to a gene. Germline lookup yields CDR1 SGHNT and CDR2 YYREEE (reference sequence). The CDR3 has 14 amino acids. The CDR3 DNA follows: TGTGCCAGCAGGGGGACAGGGGATTACTCACCCCTCCACTTT. It yields the protein CASRGTGDYSPLHF.

This chain joins TRBV18 and TRBJ2-7, with D perhaps TRBD2 (6 bases). The germline V gene encodes CDR1 KGHSH and CDR2 LQKENI. CDR3 length equals 16 residues. Between the trimmed V and J ends, which lost 5 bases and 6 bases, there was a span of 23 bases. The CDR3 here is CASSTWGKTEGSEQYF. CDR3 DNA: TGTGCCAGCTCAACATGGGGGAAGACGGAGGGTTCCGAGCAGTACTTC.

V usage is TRBV3-1 (or the pseudogene TRBV3-2) and J usage is TRBJ1-2, with 10 bases fitting TRBD1. The CDR3 consists of 14 residues. V was clipped by 4 bases and J by 4 bases; unmatched bases: 3. The germline gives CDR1 LGHDT, CDR2 YNNKEL (reference sequence). In nucleotides, the CDR3 is TGTGCCAGCAGCCGGGACAGGGGTCTCTATGGCTACACCTTC. The encoded protein is CASSRDRGLYGYTF.

The rearrangement joins TRBV5-1 to TRBJ1-1; TRBD1 might be the D (5 bases). This CDR3 is built from 14 residues. Between the trimmed V and J ends, which lost 0 bases and 5 bases, there was a span of 11 bases. CDR1 and CDR2 from the germline V gene are SGHRS and YFSETQ. CDR3 sequence (DNA): TGCGCCAGCAGCTTGGAACCCGAGGGGACTGAAGCTTTCTTT. Residues: CASSLEPEGTEAFF.

The J gene is TRBJ2-3, the V gene TRBV5-4; no reliable D call. The CDR3 is made up of 12 amino acids. Germline CDR1 reads SGHNT; CDR2 reads YYREEE (reference sequence). V was clipped by 0 bases and J by 4 bases, with 3 bases between them. The CDR3 DNA follows: TGTGCCAGCAGCTTGGAGGCAGATACGCAGTATTTT. It codes for CASSLEADTQYF.

V usage is TRBV30 and J usage is TRBJ2-7; no clear D. CDR3 length equals 12 residues. Germline V CDR1 and CDR2: GTSNPN, SVGIG (reference sequence). Trimming took 3 bases from V and 3 from J, leaving 9 bases between them. Written as DNA, the CDR3 is TGTGCCTGGAGAGAAAACAGCTACGAGCAGTACTTC. As protein: CAWRENSYEQYF. The variable domain in full, with the rest retrieved from reference TRBV30 and TRBJ2-7, is SQTIHQWPATLVQPVGSPLSLECTVEGTSNPNLYWYRQAAGRGLQLLFYSVGIGQISSEVPQNLSASRPQDRQFILSSKKLLLSDSGFYLCAWRENSYEQYFGPGTRLTVT.

With regard to this clone: A read error may produce the germline difference seen at one junction end. The gene calls are TRBV27 and TRBJ1-5; no clear D gene. Germline V gene lookup returns CDR1 MNHEY and CDR2 SMNVEV (reference sequence). The CDR3 is 15 residues long. CDR3 sequence: CASSLLGSSNQPQHF. In DNA, the CDR3 is TGTGCCAGCAGCTTATTAGGGTCTAGCAATCAGCCCCAGCATTTT.